The rows below give T cell receptor beta chains drawn from one sample of a study of siplizumab effects on memory and regulatory T cells. The data were produced by immunoSEQ multiplex PCR, yet TCRdb's version contains in-frame clones alone and is incomplete. The data contain 9,900 or so clones, under 60% of them singletons. No antigen has been assigned to these receptors. Sequenced sample: CFSE-low (dividing) CD4+ T cells sorted from an allogeneic mixed lymphocyte reaction. All receptors derive from a human donor in good health; the cells came from an allogeneic mixed lymphocyte reaction. CDR3s include the opening cysteine and the closing phenylalanine or tryptophan. D genes are given only for firm matches. The size of a clone is reported for some rows only, either as once, few or many, or as a class for expanded clones.

v_gene	j_gene	d_gene	abundance	CDR3aa	CDR3nt
TRBV5-1	TRBJ2-1	TRBD2	.	CASSLVVAGQNNEQFF	TGCGCCAGCAGCTTGGTAGTAGCGGGGCAGAACAATGAGCAGTTCTTC
TRBV6-5	TRBJ1-5	.	medium-sized	CASEQGYQPQHF	TGTGCCAGTGAGCAGGGTTATCAGCCCCAGCATTTT
TRBV7-3	TRBJ1-1	.	.	CASSQVGTTGGTEAFF	TGTGCCAGCAGCCAAGTAGGGACTACGGGGGGCACTGAAGCTTTCTTT
TRBV13	TRBJ2-3	TRBD2	few	CASSLVGLAGDTQYF	TGTGCCAGCAGCTTAGTGGGACTAGCGGGAGATACGCAGTATTTT
TRBV5-6	TRBJ1-5	.	.	CASSLGSNQPQHF	TGTGCCAGCAGTCTAGGATCGAATCAGCCCCAGCATTTT
TRBV11-2	TRBJ1-1	TRBD1	few	CASSPGQGRREAFF	TGTGCCAGCAGCCCCGGACAGGGAAGGCGAGAGGCTTTCTTT
TRBV10-3	TRBJ2-7	.	.	CAIRSDGDEQYF	TGTGCCATTCGCAGCGATGGGGACGAGCAGTACTTC
TRBV18	TRBJ1-1	.	medium-sized	CASSQQGNTEAFF	TGTGCCAGCTCGCAACAGGGGAACACTGAAGCTTTCTTT
TRBV6-1	TRBJ2-5	.	few	CASTSVRDGETQYF	TGTGCCAGCACCTCGGTTAGGGATGGAGAGACCCAGTACTTC
TRBV11-3	TRBJ1-1	.	.	CASSLRVVQNTEAFF	TGTGCCAGCAGCTTAAGAGTAGTTCAGAACACTGAAGCTTTCTTT
TRBV30	TRBJ2-5	.	.	CAWSDRLGETQYF	TGTGCCTGGAGTGATCGGCTAGGAGAGACCCAGTACTTC
TRBV5-4	TRBJ2-3	TRBD2	.	CASSWGGGRASHTDTQYF	TGTGCCAGCAGCTGGGGAGGCGGGAGGGCCTCCCACACAGATACGCAGTATTTT
TRBV2	TRBJ2-5	.	.	CASKGGRTETQYF	TGTGCCAGCAAGGGGGGGCGTACTGAGACCCAGTACTTC
TRBV2	TRBJ1-1	.	.	CASSVQSLEAFF	TGTGCCAGCAGTGTACAGTCTCTTGAAGCTTTCTTT
TRBV5-4	TRBJ1-6	.	once	CASSVGAQSPLHF	TGTGCCAGCAGCGTGGGGGCTCAGTCACCCCTCCACTTT
TRBV6-5	TRBJ1-2	TRBD1	.	CASSYDGGGARGYTF	TGTGCCAGCAGTTATGATGGAGGGGGCGCTCGTGGCTACACCTTC